There are a few counts of the clone carrying this TCR beta chain. This sample stems from a study of radiotherapy plus CTLA-4 blockade in lung cancer. Deletions cut 5 bases from V and 3 bases from J, with 16 bases between. The CDR3 runs 15 residues. Per the germline V gene, CDR1 is LNHDA and CDR2 is SQIVND (reference sequence). The protocol was immunoSEQ multiplex PCR, while the TCRdb copy is restricted to in-frame clones and leaves out a portion. The sample lists around 56,000 clones; around 85% were seen once. This TCR was recovered from a human donor with non-small cell lung cancer who had a complete response to radiotherapy plus ipilimumab. The specimen was peripheral blood, collected from a patient treated with radiotherapy plus ipilimumab. V usage is TRBV19 and J usage is TRBJ1-1, with D perhaps TRBD1 (6 bases). In DNA form, the CDR3 reads TGTGCCAGTAGTGTTCACAGGGTGTCCGACACTGAAGCTTTCTTT. Protein sequence: CASSVHRVSDTEAFF. The variable domain in full, with the rest retrieved from reference TRBV19 and TRBJ1-1, is DGGITQSPKYLFRKEGQNVTLSCEQNLNHDAMYWYRQDPGQGLRLIYYSQIVNDFQKGDIAEGYSVSREKKESFPLTVTSAQKNPTAFYLCASSVHRVSDTEAFFGQGTRLTVV.